This TCR beta chain was identified in a study of blood T cell repertoires in COVID-19. On the study more broadly: Material from acute and convalescent COVID-19 was sourced from the United States, Italy and Spain.

Losses at the gene ends were 4 bases for V and 4 bases for J; bases not matched to a gene: 5. Germline V CDR1 and CDR2: SGHRS, YFSETQ. The CDR3 covers 13 residues. This clone appeared once. This study enrolled people aged about 18 to 100 from about 24 US geographic areas. Some clones are missing from TCRdb's copy, which holds only in-frame ones; the method was immunoSEQ multiplex PCR. The sample lists roughly 370,000 clones; about 83% were seen once. The TCR comes from a woman in her forties or fifties who had recovered from COVID-19. The sequencing sample was made of PBMCs or T cells enriched from blood (not recorded which). The gene calls are TRBV5-1 and TRBJ2-7; 7 nucleotides line up with TRBD1. CDR3 sequence reads: CASSPETGYEQYF. In DNA, the CDR3 is TGCGCCAGCAGCCCCGAGACAGGGTACGAGCAGTACTTC.